The entry that follows covers one T cell receptor beta chain sequence. CD8+ and CD4+ T cells circulating in blood were sequenced for TCR beta. This record comes from a study of CD8 T cells in Susac syndrome. After extraction with the RNeasy kit, roughly 0.45 to 1 ug of the RNA was reverse transcribed using random hexamers. MiXCR was run by TCRdb on the immunoSEQ multiplex PCR reads, yielding one entry per CDR3 protein. The repertoire has 69,000 or so distinct CDR3 sequences, 95% of them found once; the top ten carry about 0.26%. V trimming: 1 base; J trimming: 2 bases; junction bases outside the gene matches: 4. This CDR3 spans 15 amino acids. Germline V gene data show CDR1 as MGHDK and CDR2 as SYGVNS.

This sequence was found in a human donor in good health. The sequenced sample consisted of CD8+ T cells from PBMCs. This rearrangement joins TRBV25-1 to TRBJ2-7; 8 nucleotides line up with TRBD1. The CDR3 sequence: CASSEWGTGTYEQYF. CDR3 DNA: TGTGCCAGCAGTGAATGGGGGACAGGAACCTACGAGCAGTACTTC.